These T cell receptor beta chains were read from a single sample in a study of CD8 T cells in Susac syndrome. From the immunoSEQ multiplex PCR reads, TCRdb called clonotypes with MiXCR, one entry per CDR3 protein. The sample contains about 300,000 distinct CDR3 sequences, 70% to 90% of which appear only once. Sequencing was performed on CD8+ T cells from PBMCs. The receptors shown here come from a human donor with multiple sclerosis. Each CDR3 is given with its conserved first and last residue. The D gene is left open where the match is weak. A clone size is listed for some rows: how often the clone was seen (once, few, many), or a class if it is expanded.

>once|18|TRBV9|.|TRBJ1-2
CASSVGFGNSLDNYGYTF
TGTGCCAGCAGCGTAGGATTTGGAAATTCCCTGGATAACTATGGCTACACCTTC
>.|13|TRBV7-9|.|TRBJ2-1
CASSLLSNYEQFF
TGTGCCAGCAGCTTACTATCAAACTATGAGCAGTTCTTC
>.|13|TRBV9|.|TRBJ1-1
CASSVGGRGVAFF
TGTGCCAGCAGCGTAGGAGGACGGGGGGTAGCTTTCTTT
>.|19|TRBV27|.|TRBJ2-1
CASSFVATGGPLAGNEQFF
TGTGCCAGCAGTTTTGTAGCGACAGGGGGTCCGCTAGCGGGCAATGAGCAGTTCTTC
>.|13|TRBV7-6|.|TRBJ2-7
CASSLGTFSEQYF
TGTGCCAGCAGCTTGGGGACCTTTAGCGAGCAGTACTTC
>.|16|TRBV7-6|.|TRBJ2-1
CASSSRVGASRNEQFF
TGTGCCAGCAGCTCGAGGGTTGGGGCTAGTCGCAATGAGCAGTTCTTC
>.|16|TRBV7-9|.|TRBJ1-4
CASMDPDQISNEKLFF
TGTGCCAGTATGGACCCGGACCAGATTTCTAATGAAAAACTGTTTTTT
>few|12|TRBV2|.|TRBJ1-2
CASSEGGYGYTF
TGTGCCAGCAGTGAGGGGGGCTATGGCTACACCTTC
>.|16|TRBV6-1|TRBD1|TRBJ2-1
CASTPELTGVFNEQFF
TGTGCCAGCACTCCCGAACTCACAGGGGTATTCAATGAGCAGTTCTTC
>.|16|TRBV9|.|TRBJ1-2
CASSEGRTGEGYGYTF
TGTGCCAGCAGCGAGGGTCGGACGGGCGAGGGCTATGGCTACACCTTC
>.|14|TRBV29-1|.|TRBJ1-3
CSVELLNSGNTIYF
TGCAGCGTTGAACTCCTGAACTCTGGAAACACCATATATTTT
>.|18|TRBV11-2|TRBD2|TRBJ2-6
CASSLYLADFSGANVLTF
TGTGCCAGCAGCTTATACCTAGCGGATTTCTCTGGGGCCAACGTCCTGACTTTC
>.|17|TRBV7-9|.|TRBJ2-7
CASSSRLAEWGPYEQYF
TGTGCCAGCAGCTCCCGGTTAGCGGAATGGGGACCTTACGAGCAGTACTTC
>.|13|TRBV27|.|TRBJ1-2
CASSSLRGGGYTF
TGTGCCAGCAGTTCGCTGAGGGGCGGGGGCTACACCTTC
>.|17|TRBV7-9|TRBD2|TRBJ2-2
CASRLPSSGGYTGELFF
TGTGCCAGCAGACTACCTAGCTCGGGAGGGTATACCGGGGAGCTGTTTTTT
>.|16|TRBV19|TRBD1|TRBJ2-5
CASSTWTGGWQETQYF
TGTGCCAGTAGTACCTGGACAGGGGGCTGGCAAGAGACCCAGTACTTC
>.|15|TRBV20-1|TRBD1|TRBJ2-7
CSAPDRDRSSYEQYF
TGCAGTGCTCCCGACCGGGACAGAAGCTCCTACGAGCAGTACTTC
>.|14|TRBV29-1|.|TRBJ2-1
CSVDAGSGYNEQFF
TGCAGCGTTGATGCGGGAAGCGGGTACAATGAGCAGTTCTTC
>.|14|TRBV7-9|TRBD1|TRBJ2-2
CASSTRQGPGELFF
TGTGCCAGCAGCACTCGACAGGGGCCCGGGGAGCTGTTTTTT
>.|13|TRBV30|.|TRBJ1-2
CASFTGLGYGYTF
TGTGCCTCGTTTACAGGGTTGGGTTATGGCTACACCTTC
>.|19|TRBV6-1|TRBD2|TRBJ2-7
CASSRKGLAGGPLLDEQYF
TGTGCCAGCAGTCGAAAGGGACTAGCGGGAGGGCCCCTCCTGGACGAGCAGTACTTC
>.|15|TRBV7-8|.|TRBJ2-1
CASSPPRGGPREQFF
TGTGCCAGCAGCCCCCCTCGGGGAGGCCCTAGGGAGCAGTTCTTC
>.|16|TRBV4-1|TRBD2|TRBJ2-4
CASSLRTSPAKNIQYF
TGCGCCAGCAGCCTAAGGACTAGTCCGGCCAAAAACATTCAGTACTTC
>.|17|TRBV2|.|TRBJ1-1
CASSEAVLDTFNTEAFF
TGTGCCAGCAGTGAAGCGGTTTTGGACACCTTTAACACTGAAGCTTTCTTT
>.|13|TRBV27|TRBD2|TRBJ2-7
CASVDGGSDEQYF
TGTGCCAGCGTCGATGGCGGGAGCGACGAGCAGTACTTC
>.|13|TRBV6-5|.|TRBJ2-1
CASSYSEGIEQFF
TGTGCCAGCAGTTACTCGGAGGGGATTGAGCAGTTCTTC
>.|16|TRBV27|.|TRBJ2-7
CASSSYPRRELYEQYF
TGTGCCAGCAGTTCATACCCACGGAGGGAACTTTACGAGCAGTACTTC
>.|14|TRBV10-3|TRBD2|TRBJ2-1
CAMSQRGRYNEQFF
TGTGCCATGTCTCAGCGGGGCCGCTACAATGAGCAGTTCTTC
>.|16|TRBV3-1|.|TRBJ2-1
CASSPGWSEAYNEQFF
TGTGCCAGCAGCCCCGGGTGGAGCGAGGCCTACAATGAGCAGTTCTTC
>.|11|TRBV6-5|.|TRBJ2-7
CASSYRGEQYF
TGTGCCAGCAGTTACCGTGGGGAGCAGTACTTC
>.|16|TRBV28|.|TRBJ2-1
CASSLSGEGAYNEQFF
TGTGCCAGCAGTTTATCGGGGGAGGGGGCCTACAATGAGCAGTTCTTC
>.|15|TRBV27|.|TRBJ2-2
CASSPQVKHTGELFF
TGTGCCAGCAGTCCCCAAGTGAAGCACACCGGGGAGCTGTTTTTT
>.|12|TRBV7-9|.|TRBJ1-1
CASSFGAAEAFF
TGTGCCAGCAGCTTCGGGGCCGCTGAAGCTTTCTTT
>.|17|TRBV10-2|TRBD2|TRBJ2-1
CASSEGEGRELYNEQFF
TGCGCCAGCAGTGAGGGGGAGGGGCGGGAGCTCTACAATGAGCAGTTCTTC
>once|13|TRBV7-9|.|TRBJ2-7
CASSSPQSYEQYF
TGTGCCAGCAGCTCACCACAGTCCTACGAGCAGTACTTC
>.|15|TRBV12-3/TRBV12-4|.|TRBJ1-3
CAINRLAYSGNTIYF
TGTGCCATCAATAGGTTGGCCTACTCTGGAAACACCATATATTTT
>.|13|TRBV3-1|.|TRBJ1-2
CASSQVRRDGYTF
TGTGCCAGCAGCCAAGTCCGTCGGGACGGCTACACCTTC
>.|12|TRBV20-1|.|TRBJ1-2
CSARSLNYGYTF
TGCAGTGCTAGGTCACTTAACTATGGCTACACCTTC
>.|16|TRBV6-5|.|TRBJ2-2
CASISAGPFRTGELFF
TGTGCCAGCATTTCCGCGGGACCGTTTCGCACCGGGGAGCTGTTTTTT
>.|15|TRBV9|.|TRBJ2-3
CASSVGDSLTDTQYF
TGTGCCAGCAGCGTAGGGGACTCCCTCACAGATACGCAGTATTTT
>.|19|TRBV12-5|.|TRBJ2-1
CASGLPLRLLEPSYNEQFF
TGTGCTAGTGGTTTGCCCCTTAGACTTCTAGAACCCTCCTACAATGAGCAGTTCTTC
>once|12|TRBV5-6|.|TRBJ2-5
CASSSSGGTQYF
TGTGCCAGCAGCTCCTCGGGTGGGACCCAGTACTTC
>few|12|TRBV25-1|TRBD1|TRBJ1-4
CASSGRGEKLFF
TGTGCCAGCAGTGGCAGGGGGGAAAAACTGTTTTTT
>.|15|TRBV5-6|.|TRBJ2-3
CASAGTFLNTDTQYF
TGTGCCAGCGCCGGGACCTTCTTAAACACAGATACGCAGTATTTT
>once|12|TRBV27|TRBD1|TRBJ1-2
CASSRRQGDYTF
TGTGCCAGCAGCCGAAGACAGGGTGACTACACCTTC
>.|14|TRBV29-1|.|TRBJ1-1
CSVEARDQNTEAFF
TGCAGCGTTGAAGCGAGGGACCAGAACACTGAAGCTTTCTTT
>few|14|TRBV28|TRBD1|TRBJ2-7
CASRKDRELYEQYF
TGTGCCAGCAGGAAGGACAGGGAATTGTACGAGCAGTACTTC
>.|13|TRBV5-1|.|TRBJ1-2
CASSFRTPDGYTF
TGCGCCAGCAGCTTTCGGACTCCCGATGGCTACACCTTC
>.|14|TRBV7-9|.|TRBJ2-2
CASSLGDVTGELFF
TGTGCCAGCAGCTTAGGGGACGTAACCGGGGAGCTGTTTTTT
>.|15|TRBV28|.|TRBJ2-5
CASSFHRSYQETQYF
TGTGCCAGCAGTTTTCACCGGTCGTACCAAGAGACCCAGTACTTC
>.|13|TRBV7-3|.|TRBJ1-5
CASSSQAGQPQHF
TGTGCCAGCAGCTCGCAGGCGGGGCAGCCCCAGCATTTT
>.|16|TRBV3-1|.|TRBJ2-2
CASMGGRGSFAGELFF
TGTGCCAGCATGGGGGGGCGCGGGAGCTTTGCCGGGGAGCTGTTTTTT
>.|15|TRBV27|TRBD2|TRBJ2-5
CASSVTGGAEETQYF
TGTGCCAGCAGTGTCACGGGGGGGGCCGAAGAGACCCAGTACTTC
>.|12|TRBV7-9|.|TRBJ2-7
CASSPFSYEQYF
TGTGCCAGCAGCCCCTTCTCCTACGAGCAGTACTTC
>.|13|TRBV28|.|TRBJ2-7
CASSGLSSYEQYF
TGTGCCAGCAGCGGCCTAAGCTCCTACGAGCAGTACTTC
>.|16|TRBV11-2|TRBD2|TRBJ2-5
CASSLGTGGIQETQYF
TGTGCCAGCAGCTTAGGAACGGGAGGTATCCAAGAGACCCAGTACTTC
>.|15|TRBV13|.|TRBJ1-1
CASSPGGARNTEAFF
TGTGCCAGCAGCCCCGGTGGGGCTAGGAACACTGAAGCTTTCTTT
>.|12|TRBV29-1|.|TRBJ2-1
CSVPKPGNEQFF
TGCAGCGTCCCCAAACCGGGAAATGAGCAGTTCTTC
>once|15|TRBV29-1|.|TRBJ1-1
CSSHNEGVMNTEAFF
TGCAGCTCCCACAACGAGGGTGTCATGAACACTGAAGCTTTCTTT